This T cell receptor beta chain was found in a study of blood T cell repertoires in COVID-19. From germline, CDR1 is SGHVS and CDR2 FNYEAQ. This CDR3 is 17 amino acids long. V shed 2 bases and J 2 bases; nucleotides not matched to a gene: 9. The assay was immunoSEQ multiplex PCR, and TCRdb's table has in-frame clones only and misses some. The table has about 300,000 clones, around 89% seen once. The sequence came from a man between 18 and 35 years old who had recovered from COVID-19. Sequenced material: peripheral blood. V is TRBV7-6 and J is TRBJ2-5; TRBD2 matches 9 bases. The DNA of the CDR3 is TGTGCCAGCAGCTTACAGCTTCTAGCGGGGAGACAAGAGACCCAGTACTTC. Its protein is CASSLQLLAGRQETQYF. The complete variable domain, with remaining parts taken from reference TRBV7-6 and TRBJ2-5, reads GAGVSQSPRYKVTKRGQDVALRCDPISGHVSLYWYRQALGQGPEFLTYFNYEAQQDKSGLPNDRFSAERPEGSISTLTIQRTEQRDSAMYRCASSLQLLAGRQETQYFGPGTRLLVL.